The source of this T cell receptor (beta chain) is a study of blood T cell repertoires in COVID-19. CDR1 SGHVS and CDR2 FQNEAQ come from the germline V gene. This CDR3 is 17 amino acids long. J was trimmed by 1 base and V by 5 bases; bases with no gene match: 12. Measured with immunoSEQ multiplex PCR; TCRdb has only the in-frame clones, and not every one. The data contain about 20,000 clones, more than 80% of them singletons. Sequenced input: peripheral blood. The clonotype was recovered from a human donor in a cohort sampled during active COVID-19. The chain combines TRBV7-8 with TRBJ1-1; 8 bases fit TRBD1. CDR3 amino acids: CASSLDYPGQGNTEAFF. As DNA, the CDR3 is TGTGCCAGCAGCCTCGATTATCCCGGACAGGGGAACACTGAAGCTTTCTTT.